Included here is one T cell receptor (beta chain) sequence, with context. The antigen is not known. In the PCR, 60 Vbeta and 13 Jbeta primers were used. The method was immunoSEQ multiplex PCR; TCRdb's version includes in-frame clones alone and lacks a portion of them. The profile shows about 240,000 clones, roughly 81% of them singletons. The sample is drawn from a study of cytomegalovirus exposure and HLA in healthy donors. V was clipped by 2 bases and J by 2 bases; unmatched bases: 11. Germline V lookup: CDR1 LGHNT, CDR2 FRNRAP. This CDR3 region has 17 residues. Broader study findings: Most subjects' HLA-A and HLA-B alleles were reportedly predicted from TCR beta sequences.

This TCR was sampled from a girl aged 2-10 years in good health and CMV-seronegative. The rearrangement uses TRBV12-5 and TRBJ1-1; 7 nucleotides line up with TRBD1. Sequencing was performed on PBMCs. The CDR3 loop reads CASGLQQKTGFNTEAFF. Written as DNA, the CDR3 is TGTGCTAGTGGTTTGCAACAAAAGACAGGGTTTAACACTGAAGCTTTCTTT.